Shown below are 30 T cell receptor beta chains from a single sample sequenced in a study of immune heterogeneity within non-small cell lung tumors. Bulk tumor genomic DNA (approximately 640 ng per sample) served as template. Several far-apart biopsies were taken per primary tumor during surgery. The cohort was untreated, with newly diagnosed non-small cell lung cancer undergoing curative surgery. A multiplex PCR containing 32 V primers and 13 J primers was used to amplify TCR beta CDR3. TCRdb re-analysed the multiplex PCR reads in MiXCR, keeping a single row per CDR3 protein. This table holds about 11,000 distinct CDR3 sequences, approximately 31% found once. Sequencing used lung tumor tissue. The receptors derive from a woman aged 50 to 65 with non-small cell lung cancer.

The chain joins TRBV6-1 to TRBJ2-7, with 14 bases fitting TRBD2. V was pared by 5 bases and J by 0 bases, with 9 bases of the junction left unmatched. The length of the CDR3 is 18 residues. Looked up from germline, CDR1 is MNHNS and CDR2 is SASEGT. For the CDR3, the DNA is TGTGCCAGCAGTCACAGGACTAGCGGGGGGTCGAGCTCCTACGAGCAGTACTTC. It yields the protein CASSHRTSGGSSSYEQYF.

This clonotype appeared many times. The CDR3 reads CASSLGTSGAADTQYF. CDR3 nucleotides: TGTGCCAGCAGCTTAGGGACTAGCGGGGCGGCAGATACGCAGTATTTT. The J gene is TRBJ2-3, the V gene TRBV7-9, with 12 bases lining up with TRBD2. The CDR3 extends over 16 amino acids. Germline assignment: CDR1 SEHNR and CDR2 FQNEAQ (reference sequence). V dropped 1 base and J dropped 4; count of bases not matched to a gene: 3.

This clonotype was picked up a small number of times. The chain has TRBV20-1 and TRBJ2-3, with TRBD2 matching 10 bases. The V and J ends lost 1 base and 4 bases, in that order; junction bases with no gene match: 20. The CDR3 loop spans 20 amino acids. CDR1 and CDR2 (germline): DFQATT, SNEGSKA (reference sequence). The CDR3 DNA reads TGCAGTGCTAGAGCAGCGGGGGGGCGTCTTCTTAGGGGAGTGTCAGATACGCAGTATTTT. This sequence encodes CSARAAGGRLLRGVSDTQYF.

The chain couples TRBV3-1 to TRBJ1-2; 7 nucleotides line up with TRBD1. The CDR3 is made up of 14 amino acids. V lost 3 bases, J lost 12 bases, and 13 bases stayed unmatched. CDR1 LGHDT and CDR2 YNNKEL come from the germline V gene (reference sequence). For the CDR3, the DNA is TGTGCCAGCAGCCAGGGAGGGGGGACAGCCGGCCACACCTTC. Translated: CASSQGGGTAGHTF.

V and J are TRBV2 and TRBJ2-7; D not certain. V shed 6 bases and J shed 5 bases, with 8 bases lying between them. Germline loops: CDR1 SNHLY, CDR2 FYNNEI. This CDR3 comprises 11 residues. CDR3 DNA: TGTGCCAGCAGGTTGGGTGACGAGCAGTACTTC. Its translation: CASRLGDEQYF.

The chain joins TRBV24-1 to TRBJ2-7; 8 positions agree with TRBD1. V was clipped by 4 bases and J by 7 bases; unmatched bases: 5. This CDR3 contains 13 residues. Germline V lookup: CDR1 KGHDR, CDR2 SFDVKD. In DNA, the CDR3 is TGTGCCACCAGTGACCGGACAGGGCTTGAGCAGTACTTC. Its protein product is CATSDRTGLEQYF.

As concerns this clonotype: This may arise from a read error, as a much more abundant clone is one base away. The chain combines TRBV12-3 or TRBV12-4 with TRBJ2-1, with TRBD2 identical over 11 bases. The CDR3 is made up of 15 amino acids. The CDR3 loop is CASSFTSGSPREHFF. CDR3 in DNA: TGTGCCAGCAGTTTCACTAGCGGGAGTCCCCGGGAGCACTTCTTC.

This clonotype qualifies as medium-sized. The genes are TRBV5-1 and TRBJ2-7; 9 nucleotides align to TRBD1. Germline CDR1 and CDR2: SGHRS and YFSETQ. The CDR3 consists of 14 residues. The V segment lost 2 bases and the J segment 4 bases; nucleotides outside the gene matches: 4. CDR3 in DNA: TGCGCCAGCAGCTTACAGGGGGCGTTTTACGAGCAGTACTTC. This gives the protein CASSLQGAFYEQYF.

The V and J genes are TRBV4-1 and TRBJ2-2, with D possibly being TRBD2 (5 bases). This CDR3 region has 15 residues. Trimming stripped 1 base from V and 5 bases from J, with 11 bases between. The germline CDR1 and CDR2 sequences are MGHRA and YSYEKL. CDR3: CASSQGSVGTGELFF. CDR3 nucleotides: TGCGCCAGCAGCCAAGGTAGCGTAGGGACCGGGGAGCTGTTTTTT.

A few counts support this clonotype. The chain links TRBV7-8 to TRBJ1-6; weak D call: TRBD1 (5 bases). The V end was cut by 5 bases, the J end by 4 bases, with 9 bases between. The CDR3 totals 14 residues. In germline, CDR1 is SGHVS, CDR2 FQNEAQ. The CDR3: CASSAGSYNSPLHF. The CDR3 bases are TGTGCCAGCAGCGCAGGGTCTTATAATTCACCCCTCCACTTT.

The CDR3 protein is CTSSRAGGSETQYF. The CDR3 DNA is TGTACCAGCAGCAGAGCGGGAGGGTCAGAGACCCAGTACTTC. The chain employs TRBV7-2 and TRBJ2-5; 10 bases are shared with TRBD2. CDR3 length equals 14 residues. The germline gives CDR1 SGHTA, CDR2 FQGNSA. Trimming removed 5 bases from V and 4 bases from J; junction bases left unmatched: 4.

This clonotype was counted ten times or more. The rearrangement joins TRBV20-1 to TRBJ2-7, with D unresolved. V lost 6 bases and J lost 2, with 11 bases in between. The CDR3 has 12 residues. Germline V gives CDR1 DFQATT, CDR2 SNEGSKA (reference sequence). Here the CDR3 reads CSATDGTYEQYF. DNA of the CDR3: TGCAGTGCCACCGACGGCACCTACGAGCAGTACTTC.

V is TRBV11-2 and J is TRBJ2-3; a possible D gene is TRBD1 (6 bases). Germline-derived CDR1 and CDR2 are SGHAT and FQNNGV. Trimming left V 5 bases short and J 2 bases short, with 14 bases between. The CDR3 totals 15 residues. CDR3 bases: TGTGCCAGCAGCACCACGGGACAAAACACAGATACGCAGTATTTT. Translating gives CASSTTGQNTDTQYF.

This rearrangement joins TRBV20-1 to TRBJ2-1, with TRBD2 identical over 7 bases. This CDR3 comprises 14 residues. The junction had 11 bases not matched to a gene; V was cut back by 7 bases and J by 5 bases. Germline lookup yields CDR1 DFQATT and CDR2 SNEGSKA (reference sequence). The CDR3 spells CSVLKASGNNEQFF. The DNA for the CDR3 is TGCAGTGTCCTGAAGGCTAGCGGCAACAATGAGCAGTTCTTC.

In this sample, this clonotype is medium-sized. The V call is TRBV28, the J call TRBJ2-3, with D uncertain. Per the germline V gene, CDR1 is MDHEN and CDR2 is SYDVKM. The CDR3 loop spans 16 amino acids. The germline V and J ends were trimmed by 5 bases and 0 bases, with 15 bases remaining between them. In DNA form, the CDR3 reads TGTGCCAGCAGTCTGCGACTGTGGGGTAGCACAGATACGCAGTATTTT. As protein: CASSLRLWGSTDTQYF.

Judged by abundance, this clonotype is medium-sized. This chain connects TRBV5-1 to TRBJ2-7; 8 bases line up with TRBD1. CDR1 and CDR2 (germline): SGHRS, YFSETQ. This CDR3 spans 13 amino acids. V was clipped by 3 bases and J by 7 bases; unmatched bases: 6. Written as DNA, the CDR3 is TGCGCCAGCAGCTCCCAGGGGGCAGGTGAGCAGTACTTC. Encoded protein: CASSSQGAGEQYF.

V gene TRBV20-1 combines with J gene TRBJ2-5, with D maybe TRBD1 (5 bases). Germline CDR1 DFQATT, CDR2 SNEGSKA (reference sequence). V was clipped by 5 bases and J by 0 bases, with 7 bases between them. CDR3 length equals 12 residues. The chain's CDR3 is CSASTDQETQYF. DNA of the CDR3: TGCAGTGCTTCGACAGACCAAGAGACCCAGTACTTC.

This clonotype was seen a single time. A much larger clone lies a single base off, so this may be a read error. This chain links TRBV7-8 with TRBJ2-3; D is uncertain. The CDR3 is 15 amino acids. Germline lookup yields CDR1 SGHVS and CDR2 FQNEAQ. CDR3 sequence: CASSLWSFGTYTQYF. DNA for the CDR3: TGTGCCAGCAGCTTATGGTCGTTTGGCACATATACGCAGTATTTT.

This clonotype was seen many times. The chain employs TRBV12-3 or TRBV12-4 and TRBJ2-7; a weak D match, TRBD1 (6 bases). V lost 4 bases, J lost 3 bases, and 13 bases lay in between. This CDR3 has 14 amino acids. The DNA for the CDR3 is TGTGCCAGCAGTTCTCAACAGGGAGTCTACGAGCAGTACTTC. Its translation: CASSSQQGVYEQYF.

The V and J genes are TRBV6-5 and TRBJ1-4; possibly TRBD1 for D (5 bases). Trimming took 6 bases from V and 5 from J, leaving 16 bases between them. The CDR3 loop spans 15 amino acids. CDR1 MNHEY and CDR2 SVGAGI come from the germline V gene. The CDR3 DNA is TGTGCCAGCAGATACCCGGGACTTTCGAATGAAAAACTGTTTTTT. Amino acids: CASRYPGLSNEKLFF.

By proportion, this clonotype is medium-sized. V gene TRBV5-1 combines with J gene TRBJ2-7, with 8 positions matching TRBD1. The trim removed 0 bases at V and 3 bases at J, leaving 5 bases unmatched. The germline gives CDR1 SGHRS, CDR2 YFSETQ. This CDR3 is 15 amino acids long. Here the CDR3 reads CASSLGGDRSYEQYF. The CDR3 DNA is TGCGCCAGCAGCTTGGGTGGGGACAGGAGCTACGAGCAGTACTTC.

Comments on this clonotype: Compared with germline, one end of the junction differs, possibly owing to a read error. The J gene is TRBJ1-2, the V gene TRBV7-9; D might be TRBD1 (5 bases). This CDR3 contains 15 residues. Looked up from germline, CDR1 is SEHNR and CDR2 is FQNEAQ (reference sequence). The CDR3: CASRLIGAGNYGYTF. The DNA for the CDR3 is TGTGCCAGCCGCTTAATTGGGGCAGGGAACTATGGCTACACCTTC. The whole variable domain, remainder taken from reference TRBV7-9 and TRBJ1-2, is DTGVSQNPRHKITKRGQNVTFRCDPISEHNRLYWYRQTLGQGPEFLTYFQNEAQLEKSRLLSDRFSAERPKGSFSTLEIQRTEQGDSAMYLCASRLIGAGNYGYTFGSGTRLTVV.

This clonotype occurred a few times. V is TRBV5-4 and J is TRBJ1-2; TRBD1 matches at 8 bases. The CDR3 extends over 15 amino acids. V shed 0 bases and J 5 bases; nucleotides not matched to a gene: 6. The germline V gene has CDR1 SGHNT and CDR2 YYREEE (reference sequence). The CDR3 sequence is CASSLGGTGIYGYTF. The CDR3 nucleotides are TGTGCCAGCAGCTTGGGAGGGACAGGCATTTATGGCTACACCTTC.

CDR3 DNA: TGTGCCAGCAGTGAATGGAGGACAGCGATCAACCCCCAGCATTTT. Translation: CASSEWRTAINPQHF. J is TRBJ1-5 and V is TRBV6-1, with a tentative D call TRBD1 (6 bases). Germline assignment: CDR1 MNHNS and CDR2 SASEGT. The CDR3 totals 15 residues. V was cut by 2 bases and J by 10 bases, with 18 bases left in between.

Points on this clonotype: One base away lies a much larger clone, so this may be a sequencing read error. V gene TRBV12-3 or TRBV12-4 combines with J gene TRBJ1-2, with D uncertain. The CDR3 extends over 15 amino acids. The V end was cut by 0 bases, the J end by 1 base, with 9 bases between. The CDR3 here is CASSLASGVNYGYTF. The DNA for the CDR3 is TGTGCCAGCAGTTTAGCGTCGGGCGTTAACTATGGCTACACCTTC.

This clonotype is judged medium-sized. The chain couples TRBV6-6 to TRBJ1-3, with TRBD1 matching over 7 bases. Germline V gene lookup returns CDR1 MNHNY and CDR2 SVGAGI (reference sequence). The CDR3 extends over 15 amino acids. J was trimmed by 4 bases and V by 2 bases; bases with no gene match: 5. For the CDR3, the DNA is TGTGCCAGCAGTTACCAACAGGGGAAAGGAAACACCATATATTTT. This sequence encodes CASSYQQGKGNTIYF.

V gene TRBV15 combines with J gene TRBJ1-4; D not certain. V was clipped by 2 bases and J by 2 bases, with 9 bases between them. The germline gives CDR1 LNHNV, CDR2 YYDKDF (reference sequence). The CDR3 is 15 amino acids. The DNA for the CDR3 is TGTGCCACCAGCAGAACGACCGGGACTAATGAAAAACTGTTTTTT. This gives the protein CATSRTTGTNEKLFF.

In its sample, this clonotype was seen many times. The gene calls are TRBV7-8 and TRBJ2-1, with 13 bases fitting TRBD2. Per germline, CDR1 SGHVS and CDR2 FQNEAQ. J was trimmed by 4 bases and V by 5 bases; bases with no gene match: 5. The CDR3 runs 16 residues. As DNA, the CDR3 is TGTGCCAGCAGCAGACTAGCGGGAGGCCGATACAATGAGCAGTTCTTC. This gives the protein CASSRLAGGRYNEQFF.

This clonotype was found many times. The chain uses TRBV6-1 and TRBJ1-1; D is unclear. Per germline, CDR1 MNHNS and CDR2 SASEGT. V lost 6 bases to trimming and J lost 2 bases, with 1 base between them. The CDR3 covers 10 residues. The CDR3 region has the DNA TGTGCCAGCAGAAACACTGAAGCTTTCTTT. This translates into CASRNTEAFF.

The chain couples TRBV28 to TRBJ2-5, with D unclear. The CDR3 consists of 13 residues. Germline-derived CDR1 and CDR2 are MDHEN and SYDVKM. The ends were cut back, 7 bases at V and 9 bases at J, with 18 bases in the middle. The CDR3 here is CASMKSSIEPQYF. The CDR3 DNA sequence: TGTGCCAGCATGAAAAGCTCAATCGAGCCCCAGTACTTC. The full variable domain, rest sourced from reference TRBV28 and TRBJ2-5, is DVKVTQSSRYLVKRTGEKVFLECVQDMDHENMFWYRQDPGLGLRLIYFSYDVKMKEKGDIPEGYSVSREKKERFSLILESASTNQTSMYLCASMKSSIEPQYFGPGTRLLVL.